This T cell receptor (beta chain) was recovered during a study of blood T cells in healthy people across ages. Using a J-beta primer mix together with a sample-barcoded 5' primer, a second PCR was run for roughly 7 to 12 cycles. TCRdb re-analysed the 5' RACE reads in MiXCR, keeping a single row per CDR3 protein. This sample has 550,000 to 750,000 distinct CDR3 sequences; around 21% occur once, and the top ten carry roughly 3.4%. Study-wide points: Unsorted PBMC input precluded a conclusive naive versus antigen-experienced comparison. Expanded clonotype changes were possibly confounded by unknown donor CMV status.

This clonotype was detected a few times. The antigen is not known. Germline CDR1 and CDR2: SSHAT and FNYEAQ (reference sequence). This CDR3 has 15 amino acids. This sequence was found in an older man in good health. Sequencing was carried out using blood. The chain joins TRBV7-7 to TRBJ2-5, with TRBD1 identical over 8 bases. CDR3 region: CATSQQGTGKETQYF. The CDR3 DNA is TGTGCTACATCACAACAGGGGACAGGAAAAGAGACCCAGTACTTC.